Presented here are 11 T cell receptor beta chains from one specimen sequenced in a study of vaccination and CD4 T cells after COVID-19. The treatment is: approximately nine-day PBMC culture with coronavirus spike peptide pools or control peptides (ViraFEST assay). Cultured CD4+ T-cell DNA underwent Oncomine TCR Beta short-read sequencing. TCRdb ran MiXCR on the PCR reads and lists one entry per CDR3 protein. The sample has under 20,000 distinct CDR3 sequences; approximately 70% are singletons. Antigen specificity for these receptors is unknown. Sequencing was done on a sample of CD4+ T cells from blood, cultured in vitro. The receptors shown here come from a human donor who had recovered from COVID-19.

This chain joins TRBV18 and TRBJ2-7; the match to TRBD1 covers 8 bases. CDR1 and CDR2 (germline): KGHSH, LQKENI. The CDR3 is 15 amino acids. The V segment lost 3 bases and the J segment 2 bases; nucleotides outside the gene matches: 6. CDR3 in DNA: TGTGCCAGCTCACCCCGGACAGGGTTAACCTACGAGCAGTACTTC. Residues: CASSPRTGLTYEQYF.

The rearrangement links TRBV6-4 to TRBJ1-5, with 7 bases matching TRBD1. V lost 4 bases, J lost 7 bases, and 4 bases stayed unmatched. CDR3 size: 13 residues. CDR1 and CDR2 from the germline V gene are MRHNA and SNTAGT. The DNA for the CDR3 is TGTGCCAGCAGTGGACAGGGCATCCAGCCCCAGCATTTT. Translated: CASSGQGIQPQHF.

A remark on this clonotype: A much larger clone is a single base away; this may be a read error. The CDR3 reads CASRSIGESGNTIYF. The CDR3 nucleotides read TGTGCCAGCAGGTCGATAGGGGAGTCTGGAAACACCATATATTTT. The V call is TRBV6-1, the J call TRBJ1-3; D may be TRBD1 (5 bases). CDR3 length: 15 residues. V lost 6 bases to trimming and J lost 1 base, with 13 bases between them. CDR1 and CDR2 from the germline V gene are MNHNS and SASEGT.

The chain couples TRBV20-1 to TRBJ1-1; no definite D call. Germline V gene lookup returns CDR1 DFQATT and CDR2 SNEGSKA (reference sequence). Trimming left V 6 bases short and J 1 base short, with 12 bases between. This CDR3 comprises 13 residues. CDR3 bases: TGCAGTGCCCTGGACCGAAAGAACACTGAAGCTTTCTTT. Its translation: CSALDRKNTEAFF.

This clonotype appeared a few times. The chain has TRBV6-2 or TRBV6-3 and TRBJ1-1; TRBD1 is a possible D gene (5 bases). With 6 bases removed from V and 0 bases from J, the gap between germline ends came to 8 bases. CDR1 is MNHEY and CDR2 is SVGEGT in the germline V gene. This CDR3 comprises 13 residues. The CDR3 loop is CASSRALNTEAFF. The CDR3 region has the DNA TGTGCCAGCAGCAGGGCCCTGAACACTGAAGCTTTCTTT.

This chain links TRBV7-2 with TRBJ1-1; tentative D call: TRBD1 (5 bases). CDR3 size: 11 residues. Trimming left V 6 bases short and J 11 bases short, with 13 bases between. Looked up from germline, CDR1 is SGHTA and CDR2 is FQGNSA. CDR3 nucleotide sequence: TGTGCCAGCAGTCAAGACCGGGGGGCTTTCTTT. As protein: CASSQDRGAFF.

The gene calls are TRBV5-8 and TRBJ2-2, with 8 bases lining up with TRBD2. Unmatched junction bases numbered 2, after V lost 0 bases and J lost 4 bases. This CDR3 comprises 15 residues. Germline lookup yields CDR1 SGHTS and CDR2 YDEGEE. The CDR3 region is CASSLVLAGTGELFF. The CDR3 coding sequence is TGTGCCAGCAGCTTGGTTCTAGCGGGCACCGGGGAGCTGTTTTTT.

The rearrangement joins TRBV12-3 or TRBV12-4 to TRBJ1-6, with D possibly TRBD1 on 5 matching bases. V was trimmed by 6 bases and J by 0 bases, leaving 15 bases between them. The CDR3 length is 17 residues. CDR3 region: CASSHLPRGSYNSPLHF. CDR3 bases: TGTGCCAGCAGCCACCTCCCGAGGGGCTCCTATAATTCACCCCTCCACTTT.

The rearrangement links TRBV28 to TRBJ2-7; TRBD2 might be the D (5 bases). Trimming removed 6 bases at V and 1 base at J, with 7 bases between. CDR1 and CDR2 from the germline V gene are MDHEN and SYDVKM. This CDR3 contains 12 residues. The DNA of the CDR3 is TGTGCCAGCAGCTTAGCGTCCTACGAGCAGTACTTC. It codes for CASSLASYEQYF.

The chain couples TRBV19 to TRBJ1-2; possible D gene TRBD1, 5 bases. V lost 7 bases and J 4 bases, leaving 10 bases between the germline ends. Germline V gene data show CDR1 as LNHDA and CDR2 as SQIVND (reference sequence). The CDR3 spans 12 residues. The CDR3 sequence is CASMEGIYGYTF. The DNA of the CDR3 is TGTGCCAGTATGGAGGGGATCTATGGCTACACCTTC.

The V gene is TRBV24-1, the J gene TRBJ2-4; the match to TRBD2 covers 10 bases. Losses at the gene ends were 3 bases for V and 6 bases for J; bases not matched to a gene: 4. The CDR3 spans 15 residues. Germline V lookup: CDR1 KGHDR, CDR2 SFDVKD. This CDR3 is CATSDSGRDRNIQYF. The DNA of the CDR3 is TGTGCCACCAGTGATAGCGGGAGGGATAGAAACATTCAGTACTTC.